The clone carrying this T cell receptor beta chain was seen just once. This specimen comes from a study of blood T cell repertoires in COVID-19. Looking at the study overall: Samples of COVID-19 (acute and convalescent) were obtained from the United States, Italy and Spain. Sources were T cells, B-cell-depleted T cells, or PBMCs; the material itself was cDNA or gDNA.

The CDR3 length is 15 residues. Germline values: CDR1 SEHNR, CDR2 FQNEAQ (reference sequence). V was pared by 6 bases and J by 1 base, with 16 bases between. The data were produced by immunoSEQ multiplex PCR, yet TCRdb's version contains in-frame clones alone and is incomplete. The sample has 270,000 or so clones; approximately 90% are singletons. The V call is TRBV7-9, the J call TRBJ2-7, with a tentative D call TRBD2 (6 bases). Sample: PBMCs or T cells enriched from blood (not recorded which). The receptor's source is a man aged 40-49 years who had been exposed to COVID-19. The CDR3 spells CASSPRRADSYEQYF. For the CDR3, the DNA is TGTGCCAGCAGTCCCAGGAGGGCGGATTCCTACGAGCAGTACTTC.